Sequencing of this T cell receptor (beta chain) was carried out in a study of T cells in Graves' hyperthyroidism and ophthalmopathy. Those with hyperthyroidism were 18 to 65 years old, newly diagnosed, and ill for under 2 months. Exclusion of patients followed from uncontrolled infection, other autoimmune disease, pregnancy or lactation. It was RNA transcripts that yielded the amplified TCR beta CDR3 regions. Researchers ran a first-round RT-PCR on the TCR CDR3 using the HTBI primer set. TCRdb redid the calling of the multiplex PCR reads with MiXCR, one entry per CDR3 protein. The table includes roughly 800,000 distinct CDR3 sequences, more than 30% detected once. Many counts were recorded for this clonotype. Its antigen is as yet unknown. Trimming stripped 2 bases from V and 4 bases from J, with 11 bases between. The V gene's germline CDR1 is ENHRY and CDR2 SYGVKD. The CDR3 totals 14 residues. Findings and limits, study-wide: Expanded thyroid clonotypes (above 0.001) were mostly also found in blood.

Sequencing was carried out using blood. This chain connects TRBV10-3 to TRBJ1-1; D is unresolved. The sequence was collected from a man between 18 and 29 years old with Graves' hyperthyroidism. CDR3 nucleotide sequence: TGTGCCATCAGTGAGAGTAGGGCGGGCACTGAAGCTTTCTTT. Protein sequence: CAISESRAGTEAFF.